These 3 T cell receptor beta chains came from one sample sequenced in a study of prognosis after radiotherapy for stage I lung cancer. Using two-round multiplex PCR, the authors amplified TCR beta CDR3 from genomic DNA. Primers (each specific to one TRBV or TRBJ gene) were used in first-round PCR. Via MiXCR, TCRdb re-called the multiplex PCR reads, giving one row per CDR3 protein. The sample contains roughly 25,000 distinct CDR3 sequences, about 45% of which appear only once. Specimen: PBMCs, collected before or after stereotactic body radiation therapy (not recorded which). The receptors come from a donor older than 45 with non-small cell lung cancer.

This clonotype came up many times. The V and J genes are TRBV20-1 and TRBJ2-1, with 16 bases lining up with TRBD2. V lost 6 bases and J lost 7; bases outside the gene matches: 18. This CDR3 has 19 amino acids. Germline values: CDR1 DFQATT, CDR2 SNEGSKA (reference sequence). For the CDR3, the DNA is TGCAGTGCCCCACCCGGGACTAGCGGGAGGGCGGGGGGGGGGAATGAGCAGTTCTTC. Translating it yields CSAPPGTSGRAGGGNEQFF.

This clonotype was found a few times. This likely stems from a read error, as it lies one base from a far larger clone. This chain connects TRBV6-1 to TRBJ1-1, with 10 bases that match TRBD1. The length of the CDR3 is 15 residues. Trimming took 7 bases from V and 10 from J; bases not matched to a gene: 15. Germline values: CDR1 MNHNS, CDR2 SASEGT. The CDR3 coding sequence is TGTGCCAGCATTTCTACGACAGGGGGCGCTAAGGGAGCTTTCTTT. It translates to CASISTTGGAKGAFF.

This clonotype showed up many times. The chain has TRBV28 and TRBJ1-3, with D uncertain. With 5 bases removed from V and 5 bases from J, the gap between germline ends came to 13 bases. The V gene's germline CDR1 is MDHEN and CDR2 SYDVKM. This CDR3 has 14 amino acids. The CDR3 region has the DNA TGTGCCAGCAGTGTCGCCCCGGCCCGAAACACCATATATTTT. Protein product: CASSVAPARNTIYF.